The sequence of this TCR beta chain was determined in a study of cytomegalovirus exposure and HLA in healthy donors. Vbeta (60) and Jbeta (13) primers were used in the PCR. Some clones are missing from TCRdb's copy, which holds only in-frame ones; the method was immunoSEQ multiplex PCR. This listing includes about 130,000 clones. In germline, CDR1 is SQVTM, CDR2 ANQGSEA. V was pared by 7 bases and J by 0 bases, with 16 bases between. The CDR3 spans 15 residues. This chain connects TRBV29-1 to TRBJ2-1; D call uncertain. Material: PBMCs. The TCR was taken from a man between 18 and 29 years old in good health and CMV-seronegative. The CDR3 region has the DNA TGCAGCGCTGGATGGGTGGGCATCTCCTACAATGAGCAGTTCTTC. This gives the protein CSAGWVGISYNEQFF.